A selection of T cell receptor beta chains follows, all from one sample in a study of CD8 T cells in Susac syndrome. TCRdb re-called the immunoSEQ multiplex PCR reads with MiXCR, one entry per CDR3 protein. The data show around 270,000 distinct CDR3 sequences, 75% to 90% seen once. The sequenced material came from CD8+ T cells from PBMCs. Receptor source: a human donor with multiple sclerosis. The CDR3 runs from the conserved cysteine through the conserved F or W.

v_call	j_call	cdr3_aa
TRBV30	TRBJ1-4	CAWSHGTNLYNEKLFF
TRBV19	TRBJ1-1	CASGDRGHEVFF
TRBV4-3	TRBJ2-7	CASSQEVYSYSYEQYF
TRBV2	TRBJ1-1	CASSEDGPILVAFF
TRBV29-1	TRBJ2-7	CSATTPGRLTYEQYF
TRBV9	TRBJ2-7	CASSPGLADSHEQYF
TRBV19	TRBJ2-7	CASSNHDYEQYF
TRBV7-9	TRBJ1-1	CASSFGTASEAFF
TRBV20-1	TRBJ1-2	CSATTDREYHYGYTF
TRBV18	TRBJ2-1	CASSPSPGNEQFF
TRBV29-1	TRBJ2-1	CSVEGTGVSNEQFF
TRBV9	TRBJ2-5	CASSPPLGELKETQYF
TRBV29-1	TRBJ2-7	CSVEGWGPMYEQYF
TRBV5-4	TRBJ1-1	CASSRGYNRIRNTEAFF
TRBV20-1	TRBJ2-7	CSLTWTSGRNEQYF
TRBV20-1	TRBJ2-1	CSARSQREGNEQFF
TRBV7-3	TRBJ1-2	CASSPRDRGWDGYTF
TRBV12-3/TRBV12-4	TRBJ1-5	CASSFGDRGQPQHF
TRBV30	TRBJ2-3	CAFPLRTDTQYF
TRBV4-1	TRBJ2-1	CASSQVFPGQGTNEQFF
TRBV28	TRBJ2-1	CASSSLGGRLDEQFF
TRBV12-3/TRBV12-4	TRBJ2-2	CASSVGQSAGELFF